A selection of T cell receptor beta chains follows, all from one sample in a study of blood T cells in healthy people across ages. TCRdb recomputed calls from the 5' RACE reads with MiXCR, one row per CDR3 protein. Counted here are roughly 1.9 million distinct CDR3 sequences, approximately 40% occurring once; the ten biggest clones make up about 23%. Source material: blood. The origin of the receptors is a human donor in good health. The CDR3 runs from the conserved cysteine through the conserved F or W. Fields, in order: J gene, V gene, CDR3 protein.

TRBJ1-2,TRBV7-2,CASSPTGQLNYGYTF
TRBJ2-3,TRBV4-1,CASSQDRDRETGTQYF
TRBJ2-3,TRBV9,CASSITTWGSGEDTQYF
TRBJ2-5,TRBV29-1,CSGLQGAQETQYF
TRBJ2-7,TRBV29-1,CSVEERNSYEQYF
NA,TRBV28,CASTGSQGGSEQYF
TRBJ2-4,TRBV20-1,CSAILDGAKNIQYF
TRBJ1-5,TRBV28,CASSFSGWTHYSNQPQHF
TRBJ2-5,TRBV5-5,CASSSGLTQETQYF
TRBJ1-2,TRBV7-3,CASSLTRGAVYGYTF
TRBJ2-3,TRBV14,CASSQGSRSTDTQYF
TRBJ2-6,TRBV4-3,CARAVQFRTGANVLTF
TRBJ2-1,TRBV24-1,CATSDPSAAIHNEQFF
TRBJ1-1,TRBV5-1,CASRRGGTPSEAFF
TRBJ2-7,TRBV6-5,CASSPLEDYYERYF
TRBJ2-4,TRBV2,CASSDTSAKNIQYF
TRBJ2-1,TRBV20-1,CSAAGTANSYEQFF
TRBJ2-1,TRBV5-1,CASSVELYNEQFF
TRBJ2-3,TRBV6-5,CASSYSGEGSDTQYF
TRBJ1-6,TRBV28,CASSKPGPQTLHF
TRBJ2-3,TRBV7-2,CASSSSGETDTQYF
TRBJ2-1,TRBV4-1,CASSPNLFGPAGRYNEQFF
TRBJ1-2,TRBV20-1,CSASNPEANYGYTF
TRBJ1-1,TRBV2,CASKVSVITEAFF
TRBJ2-7,TRBV2,CASGRDFQSYEQYF
TRBJ2-2,TRBV2,CASRDSGELFF
TRBJ1-5,TRBV10-3,CATWGSRNQPQHF
TRBJ2-1,TRBV29-1,CSLSPSYNEQFF
TRBJ1-1,TRBV7-9,CASIKSAEAFF
TRBJ1-2,TRBV29-1,CSVRRSLPWGGYTF
TRBJ2-1,TRBV7-6,CASSLNLNRETQFF
TRBJ2-5,TRBV4-3,CASSQDLFLAEQYF
TRBJ2-2,TRBV12-3/TRBV12-4,CASSLEGWTGELFF
TRBJ1-1,TRBV29-1,CSVTTENTEAFF
TRBJ2-3,TRBV18,CASSRVGADTQYF
TRBJ2-1,TRBV4-2,CASSQDRTDLYNEQFF
TRBJ2-7,TRBV7-2,CASSLDYWDRNYEQYF
TRBJ1-5,TRBV12-3/TRBV12-4,CASSLHWKTDGQASWGQPQHF
TRBJ2-3,TRBV28,CALDRGASQYF
TRBJ2-3,TRBV7-8,CASTRQGGRGDTQYF
TRBJ1-2,TRBV20-1,CSARRPTPDTGYTF
TRBJ1-2,TRBV20-1,CSAPRSRGGVGYGYTF
TRBJ2-1,TRBV11-2,CASSLEFAGDNEQFF
TRBJ2-3,TRBV7-6,CASSLGVGAGATSTDTQYF
TRBJ1-1,TRBV11-2,CTSSLEVTTEAFF
TRBJ1-1,TRBV12-3/TRBV12-4,CASSLVFGANTEAFF
TRBJ2-3,TRBV5-1,CASSLKGDAFARDTQYF
TRBJ2-1,TRBV10-3,CAISESGSDKYNEQFF
TRBJ2-1,TRBV20-1,CSARDPAGGQYNEQFF